What follows are 16 T cell receptor beta chains derived from one specimen sequenced in a study of blood T cell repertoires in COVID-19. Profiled with immunoSEQ multiplex PCR; TCRdb holds only in-frame clones, not every one. The profile covers about 50,000 clones, with 81% appearing a single time and 20% to 25% taken by the ten largest. Sequenced input: peripheral blood. These TCRs come from a woman older than 75 with COVID-19, enrolled during active disease.

Written as DNA, the CDR3 is TGCGCCAGCAGCTTGCTCCAGGGGGCTCGGGAGACCCAGTACTTC. Protein product: CASSLLQGARETQYF. The chain couples TRBV5-1 to TRBJ2-5; 8 bases line up with TRBD1. The V segment lost 1 base and the J segment 5 bases; nucleotides outside the gene matches: 7. Germline CDR1 SGHRS, CDR2 YFSETQ. There are 15 residues in the CDR3.

This sequence joins TRBV5-1 and TRBJ1-4; D remains unclear. CDR1 and CDR2 from the germline V gene are SGHRS and YFSETQ. This CDR3 is built from 13 residues. The V end lost 5 bases, the J end lost 8 bases, and 13 bases lay between the germline ends. CDR3 sequence reads: CASRPDGSEKLFF. CDR3 DNA sequence: TGCGCCAGCAGACCTGACGGGAGCGAAAAACTGTTTTTT.

As for this clone: Other DNA sequences in this sample translate to the same CDR3. This chain joins TRBV18 and TRBJ1-1; D not resolved. Germline V CDR1 and CDR2: KGHSH, LQKENI. Trimming cost V 3 bases and J 1 base, with 6 bases left between them. The CDR3 runs to 13 residues. The CDR3 DNA reads as TGTGCCAGCTCACCCTCAGGGAACACTGAAGCTTTCTTT. This gives the protein CASSPSGNTEAFF.

With regard to this clone: At one of its ends the junction is not consistent with the germline gene, which may arise from a read error. The V and J genes are TRBV7-7 and TRBJ2-5, with D possibly TRBD2 on 5 matching bases. CDR1 SSHAT and CDR2 FNYEAQ come from the germline V gene (reference sequence). This CDR3 region has 13 residues. CDR3: CASSLAQEETQYF. For the CDR3, the DNA is TGTGCTAGCAGCTTAGCGCAGGAAGAGACCCAGTACTTC.

This clone appeared a few times. The rearrangement links TRBV19 to TRBJ2-1; a weak D match, TRBD1 (6 bases). The CDR3 loop spans 14 amino acids. Germline CDR1 LNHDA, CDR2 SQIVND (reference sequence). V was clipped by 5 bases and J by 7 bases, with 15 bases between them. DNA for the CDR3: TGTGCCAGTAGTTTCACAGGGAGCCGAAATGAGCAGTTCTTC. This sequence encodes CASSFTGSRNEQFF.

The gene calls are TRBV6-2 or TRBV6-3 and TRBJ1-5; the D gene is possibly TRBD1 (5 bases). V lost 3 bases and J 1 base, leaving 10 bases between the germline ends. Germline V gene lookup returns CDR1 MNHEY and CDR2 SVGEGT. The CDR3 has 15 amino acids. DNA for the CDR3: TGTGCCAGCAGTTATCTGGGGCTAAGCAATCAGCCCCAGCATTTT. The encoded protein is CASSYLGLSNQPQHF.

The chain employs TRBV3-1 (or the pseudogene TRBV3-2) and TRBJ1-2; possibly TRBD1 for D (5 bases). CDR3 length: 12 amino acids. Trimming stripped 1 base from V and 8 bases from J, with 8 bases between. The V gene's germline CDR1 is LGHDT and CDR2 YNNKEL (reference sequence). The CDR3 DNA follows: TGTGCCAGCAGCCAAGGGTGGACAGGCTACACCTTC. Amino acid sequence: CASSQGWTGYTF.

This chain uses TRBV4-1 with TRBJ2-3; 8 bases match TRBD2. Germline values: CDR1 MGHRA, CDR2 YSYEKL. This CDR3 region has 17 residues. With 2 bases clipped from V and 5 bases from J, the junction kept 12 bases outside the gene matches. The CDR3: CASSQPRQGLARDTQYF. DNA of the CDR3: TGCGCCAGCAGCCAACCCAGACAAGGACTAGCACGAGATACGCAGTATTTT.

For the CDR3, the DNA is TGTGCCAGCATGGGAGACGGGAGGGGGCGCGGGGAGCTGTTTTTT. This encodes CASMGDGRGRGELFF. This chain connects TRBV28 to TRBJ2-2, with D maybe TRBD2 (8 bases). With 7 bases removed from V and 7 bases from J, the gap between germline ends came to 19 bases. The germline V gene encodes CDR1 MDHEN and CDR2 SYDVKM. This CDR3 spans 15 amino acids. The full variable domain, completed using reference TRBV28 and TRBJ2-2, is DVKVTQSSRYLVKRTGEKVFLECVQDMDHENMFWYRQDPGLGLRLIYFSYDVKMKEKGDIPEGYSVSREKKERFSLILESASTNQTSMYLCASMGDGRGRGELFFGEGSRLTVL.

The sample holds a few counts of this clone. The genes are TRBV6-5 and TRBJ2-7, with 10 bases lining up with TRBD2. This CDR3 is 15 amino acids long. J was trimmed by 5 bases and V by 0 bases; bases with no gene match: 4. From germline, CDR1 is MNHEY and CDR2 SVGAGI. The CDR3 DNA is TGTGCCAGCAGTTACTCAGGGCTAGCGGGGGACGAGCAGTACTTC. This translates into CASSYSGLAGDEQYF.

The chain is built from TRBV5-8 and TRBJ2-1; 7 nucleotides line up with TRBD1. The V segment lost 7 bases and the J segment 13 bases; nucleotides outside the gene matches: 23. The CDR3 is 16 amino acids. Germline assignment: CDR1 SGHTS and CDR2 YDEGEE. The CDR3 nucleotides are TGTGCCAGCCATACAGGGGATGGGCCGGGACCCCAAGTCCAGTTCTTC. It encodes CASHTGDGPGPQVQFF.

The J gene is TRBJ1-4, the V gene TRBV30; D is ambiguous. CDR1 and CDR2 from the germline V gene are GTSNPN and SVGIG (reference sequence). The CDR3 is 11 amino acids. The V and J ends lost 1 base and 8 bases respectively, with 5 bases between them. CDR3 nucleotide sequence: TGTGCCTGGAGTGACTCAGAAAAACTGTTTTTT. It specifies CAWSDSEKLFF.

This clone was seen just once. V and J are TRBV7-2 and TRBJ1-5; 11 nucleotides agree with TRBD1. The germline V gene encodes CDR1 SGHTA and CDR2 FQGNSA. V trimming: 1 base; J trimming: 7 bases; junction bases outside the gene matches: 3. This CDR3 is 15 amino acids long. CDR3 sequence: CASSLGTGGAQPQHF. In DNA form, the CDR3 reads TGTGCCAGCAGCTTAGGGACAGGGGGCGCCCAGCCCCAGCATTTT.

V gene TRBV28 combines with J gene TRBJ1-2; no clear D gene. CDR3 size: 13 residues. The V end was cut by 4 bases, the J end by 4 bases, with 10 bases between. Germline CDR1 and CDR2: MDHEN and SYDVKM. The chain's CDR3 is CASSSAGSYGYTF. CDR3 sequence (DNA): TGTGCCAGCAGTTCCGCGGGGAGCTATGGCTACACCTTC.

V gene TRBV6-5 combines with J gene TRBJ1-5; 10 bases are shared with TRBD1. CDR3 size: 12 residues. Germline CDR1 and CDR2: MNHEY and SVGAGI. The V and J ends lost 8 bases and 7 bases, in that order; junction bases with no gene match: 2. CDR3 nucleotides: TGTGCCAGCGGGACAGGGGACCAGCCCCAGCATTTT. It specifies CASGTGDQPQHF.

This clone has only one observation. The chain uses TRBV11-2 and TRBJ2-2; 9 bases line up with TRBD1. CDR3 length: 15 amino acids. Per the germline V gene, CDR1 is SGHAT and CDR2 is FQNNGV. J was trimmed by 5 bases and V by 4 bases; bases with no gene match: 5. CDR3 sequence (DNA): TGTGCCAGCAGCTCACAGGGGGCGAGTACCGGGGAGCTGTTTTTT. Protein product: CASSSQGASTGELFF.